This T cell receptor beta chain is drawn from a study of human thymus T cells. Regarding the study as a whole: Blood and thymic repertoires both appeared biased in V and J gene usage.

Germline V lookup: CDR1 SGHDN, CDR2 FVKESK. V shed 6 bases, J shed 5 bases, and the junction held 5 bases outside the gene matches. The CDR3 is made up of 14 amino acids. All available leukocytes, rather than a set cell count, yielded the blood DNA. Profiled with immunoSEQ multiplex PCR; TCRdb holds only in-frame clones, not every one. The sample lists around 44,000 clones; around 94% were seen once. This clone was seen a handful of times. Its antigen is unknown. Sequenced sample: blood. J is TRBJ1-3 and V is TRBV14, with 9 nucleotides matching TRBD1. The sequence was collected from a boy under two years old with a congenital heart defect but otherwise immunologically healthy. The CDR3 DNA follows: TGTGCCAGCAGTCCGACAGGGGGAAGAAACACCATATATTTT. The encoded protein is CASSPTGGRNTIYF.